Included here is one T cell receptor beta chain sequence, with context. Donors, without exception, were Caucasian adults residing in Nashville, Tennessee. CDR3 size: 17 residues. Deletions cut 0 bases from V and 1 base from J, with 16 bases between. Germline V gives CDR1 SGHVS, CDR2 FNYEAQ. These data originate in a study of shared clonotypes between healthy human individuals. Sequencing was performed with immunoSEQ multiplex PCR; in TCRdb, only in-frame clones are kept and a portion is missing. The sample has fewer than 2.5 million clones, roughly 93% seen once. This receptor was taken from a man between 18 and 35 years old in good health. Some clones in this sample may be carry-over from other donors' samples. Sequenced input: naive CD4+ T cells from PBMCs. Subset here: CD45RA+ positively selected. The rearrangement uses TRBV7-6 and TRBJ2-7; D might be TRBD1 or TRBD2, each matching 5 bases. The CDR3 DNA is TGTGCCAGCAGCTTAGCGCCTGGGGGAAGTAAATCCTACGAGCAGTACTTC. Its protein product is CASSLAPGGSKSYEQYF. Supplemented by reference TRBV7-6 and TRBJ2-7, the full variable domain reads GAGVSQSPRYKVTKRGQDVALRCDPISGHVSLYWYRQALGQGPEFLTYFNYEAQQDKSGLPNDRFSAERPEGSISTLTIQRTEQRDSAMYRCASSLAPGGSKSYEQYFGPGTRLTVT.